Listed below are T cell receptor beta chains from one sample, sequenced in a study of early T cells in non-severe SARS-CoV-2 infection. MiXCR, applied by TCRdb to the 5' RACE reads, yields one record per CDR3 protein. The table includes about 15,000 distinct CDR3 sequences, approximately 5.4% detected once. Sequenced here: whole blood, sampled at baseline. Receptor source: an adult who was a healthcare worker with PCR-confirmed SARS-CoV-2 infection or an uninfected control (not recorded which). Both conserved end residues are part of each CDR3. The D gene is left open where the match is weak. Rows may omit the clone size; those that give it use once, few, many or a size class.

D gene: TRBD1
J gene: TRBJ1-1
clone size: .
V gene: TRBV7-9
CDR3 DNA: TGTGCCAGCAGCCCAAGCGGACAGGGCGGGACTGAAGCTTTCTTT
CDR3 protein: CASSPSGQGGTEAFF

D gene: .
J gene: TRBJ2-7
clone size: medium-sized
V gene: TRBV12-2
CDR3 DNA: TGTGCAAGTCGCTTAGGTAGGGGATGCGAGCAGTACTTC
CDR3 protein: CASRLGRGCEQYF

D gene: TRBD2
J gene: TRBJ2-5
clone size: many
V gene: TRBV7-8
CDR3 DNA: TGTGCCAGCAGCACGGGACTAGCGGGGGGAGAGCAAGAGACCCAGTACTTC
CDR3 protein: CASSTGLAGGEQETQYF

D gene: TRBD1
J gene: TRBJ2-1
clone size: many
V gene: TRBV5-6
CDR3 DNA: TGTGCCAGCAGCTTGATACCAGGGGGTGAGCAGTTCTTC
CDR3 protein: CASSLIPGGEQFF

D gene: TRBD1
J gene: TRBJ2-7
clone size: many
V gene: TRBV5-1
CDR3 DNA: TGCGCCAGCAGCCCCTCGGACAGGAACTACGAGCAGTACTTC
CDR3 protein: CASSPSDRNYEQYF

D gene: .
J gene: TRBJ1-2
clone size: many
V gene: TRBV6-1
CDR3 DNA: TGTGCCAGCAGGCCCACGACAGGAAACTATGGCTACACCTTC
CDR3 protein: CASRPTTGNYGYTF

D gene: TRBD1
J gene: TRBJ2-7
clone size: many
V gene: TRBV20-1
CDR3 DNA: TGCAGTGCTCCGGGACAGGGGTTGTACGAGCAGTACTTC
CDR3 protein: CSAPGQGLYEQYF

D gene: .
J gene: TRBJ2-7
clone size: many
V gene: TRBV2
CDR3 DNA: TGTGCCAGCAGCCCGTCCTACGAGCAGTACTTC
CDR3 protein: CASSPSYEQYF

D gene: TRBD1
J gene: TRBJ1-1
clone size: many
V gene: TRBV30
CDR3 DNA: TGTGCCTGGAGGAAGCCGGGACAGGTCGCTGAAGCTTTCTTT
CDR3 protein: CAWRKPGQVAEAFF

D gene: .
J gene: TRBJ1-6
clone size: .
V gene: TRBV20-1
CDR3 DNA: TGCAGTGCTAGTCGAGGGGCCGCCGATTCACCCCTCCACTTT
CDR3 protein: CSASRGAADSPLHF

D gene: .
J gene: TRBJ2-1
clone size: many
V gene: TRBV5-1
CDR3 DNA: TGCGCCAGCAGCTTGGCCCAGGATGAGCAGTTCTTC
CDR3 protein: CASSLAQDEQFF

D gene: TRBD1
J gene: TRBJ2-3
clone size: many
V gene: TRBV11-2
CDR3 DNA: TGTGCCAGCAGCTTAGATCGCAGAGGGGGCCAGTATTTT
CDR3 protein: CASSLDRRGGQYF

D gene: .
J gene: TRBJ2-3
clone size: many
V gene: TRBV7-9
CDR3 DNA: TGTGCCAGCAGCCAATCGGGGGGCAACACAGATACGCAGTATTTT
CDR3 protein: CASSQSGGNTDTQYF

D gene: .
J gene: TRBJ2-7
clone size: medium-sized
V gene: TRBV25-1
CDR3 DNA: TGTGCCAGCAGTGAATGGGAGCCCTACGAGCAGTACTTC
CDR3 protein: CASSEWEPYEQYF

D gene: .
J gene: TRBJ2-3
clone size: many
V gene: TRBV4-3
CDR3 DNA: TGCGCCAGCAGCCAAGATTTGCGGGTTAGTCACCTCTTCACAGATACGCAGTATTTT
CDR3 protein: CASSQDLRVSHLFTDTQYF

D gene: .
J gene: TRBJ2-3
clone size: many
V gene: TRBV9
CDR3 DNA: TGTGCCAGCAGCGCGGGACAAGCACAGGGTACGCAGTATTTT
CDR3 protein: CASSAGQAQGTQYF

D gene: .
J gene: TRBJ2-2
clone size: many
V gene: TRBV6-1
CDR3 DNA: TGTGCCAGCCATTCACCGGGACGGCCCAAGGAGCTGTTTTTT
CDR3 protein: CASHSPGRPKELFF

D gene: TRBD1
J gene: TRBJ1-1
clone size: many
V gene: TRBV7-2
CDR3 DNA: TGTGCCAGCAGGCGGGAAACAGGGGGCGCGGGGACTGAAGCTTTCTTT
CDR3 protein: CASRRETGGAGTEAFF

D gene: .
J gene: TRBJ2-1
clone size: few
V gene: TRBV11-2
CDR3 DNA: TGTGCCAGCAGCCAATCAAGCTCCTACAATGAGCAGTTCTTC
CDR3 protein: CASSQSSSYNEQFF

D gene: TRBD1
J gene: TRBJ1-5
clone size: .
V gene: TRBV4-3
CDR3 DNA: TGCGCCAGCAGCCAAGATTCGGGGGGGACAGGCGGCCAGCCCCAGCATTTT
CDR3 protein: CASSQDSGGTGGQPQHF